The 9 T cell receptor beta chains below were found in one sample sequenced in a study of graft-versus-host responses after intestinal transplantation. Their antigens remain unidentified. The protocol was immunoSEQ multiplex PCR, while the TCRdb copy is restricted to in-frame clones and leaves out a portion. The sample includes around 120,000 clones, 95% seen only once; the top ten take more than 2.5%. The sample in question was unstimulated CD8+ T cells sorted from spleen or lymph node cells, obtained before intestinal transplant. These receptors came from a human donor who received an intestinal transplant.

In DNA form, the CDR3 reads TGCAGCGTTGAATGGGGCTCGAACTACAATGAGCAGTTCTTC. Residues: CSVEWGSNYNEQFF. The chain combines TRBV29-1 with TRBJ2-1; D might be TRBD1 (5 bases). This CDR3 is built from 14 residues. Trimming removed 2 bases at V and 3 bases at J, with 11 bases between. The V gene's germline CDR1 is SQVTM and CDR2 ANQGSEA.

Only one count was recorded for this clone. The V gene is TRBV2, the J gene TRBJ1-1; D not certain. The length of the CDR3 is 15 residues. V dropped 2 bases and J dropped 0 bases, with 10 bases sitting between them. Per the germline V gene, CDR1 is SNHLY and CDR2 is FYNNEI. The CDR3 protein is CASSERLALNTEAFF. The CDR3 coding sequence is TGTGCCAGCAGTGAAAGACTGGCATTGAACACTGAAGCTTTCTTT. Variable domain in full (rest from reference TRBV2 and TRBJ1-1): EPEVTQTPSHQVTQMGQEVILRCVPISNHLYFYWYRQILGQKVEFLVSFYNNEISEKSEIFDDQFSVERPDGSNFTLKIRSTKLEDSAMYFCASSERLALNTEAFFGQGTRLTVV.

The chain has TRBV6-5 and TRBJ1-2; 7 bases are shared with TRBD1. Losses at the gene ends were 0 bases for V and 10 bases for J; bases not matched to a gene: 5. CDR1 and CDR2 from the germline V gene are MNHEY and SVGAGI. The CDR3 totals 13 residues. The CDR3: CASSYSEGADYTF. The CDR3 DNA sequence: TGTGCCAGCAGTTACTCAGAGGGGGCCGACTACACCTTC.

The V call is TRBV19, the J call TRBJ2-1; no firm D call. V was trimmed by 9 bases and J by 8 bases, leaving 17 bases between them. The CDR3 length is 13 residues. CDR1 and CDR2 (germline): LNHDA, SQIVND (reference sequence). CDR3 sequence reads: CASRTPQNYEQFF. The DNA for the CDR3 is TGTGCCAGCCGGACCCCTCAAAACTATGAGCAGTTCTTC.

The chain combines TRBV2 with TRBJ1-2; D is perhaps TRBD1 (6 bases). V was clipped by 7 bases and J by 3 bases, with 24 bases between them. Germline loops: CDR1 SNHLY, CDR2 FYNNEI. This CDR3 contains 17 residues. The CDR3 nucleotides are TGTGCCAGCACTCTAGAACTACAGGGCCGCTACCACTATGGCTACACCTTC. It is translated as CASTLELQGRYHYGYTF.

The chain combines TRBV29-1 with TRBJ1-2, with D possibly TRBD1 on 5 matching bases. This CDR3 comprises 11 residues. V shed 3 bases and J shed 9 bases, with 11 bases lying between them. Per the germline V gene, CDR1 is SQVTM and CDR2 is ANQGSEA. CDR3 sequence reads: CSVDGGMSYTF. The CDR3 DNA sequence: TGCAGCGTTGATGGGGGGATGAGCTACACCTTC.

The J gene is TRBJ1-5, the V gene TRBV28, with TRBD1 as a possible D gene (6 bases). This CDR3 is built from 16 residues. Germline V CDR1 and CDR2: MDHEN, SYDVKM. Trimming shortened V by 6 bases and J by 0 bases, and 15 bases separated the two germline ends. The DNA for the CDR3 is TGTGCCAGCAGGATCGAGGACAGCAATAGCAATCAGCCCCAGCATTTT. It encodes CASRIEDSNSNQPQHF. Complete variable domain (other parts from reference TRBV28 and TRBJ1-5): DVKVTQSSRYLVKRTGEKVFLECVQDMDHENMFWYRQDPGLGLRLIYFSYDVKMKEKGDIPEGYSVSREKKERFSLILESASTNQTSMYLCASRIEDSNSNQPQHFGDGTRLSIL.

V usage is TRBV11-2 and J usage is TRBJ2-2; 7 nucleotides line up with TRBD1. Germline V gene data show CDR1 as SGHAT and CDR2 as FQNNGV. The CDR3 contains 14 residues. Germline trimming cut 5 bases from V and 6 bases from J; bases unmatched to any gene: 6. Here the CDR3 reads CASSPTGNSGELFF. The CDR3 DNA is TGTGCCAGCAGCCCGACAGGGAATTCCGGGGAGCTGTTTTTT.

V is TRBV9 and J is TRBJ1-5; no firm D call. Germline CDR1 reads SGDLS; CDR2 reads YYNGEE. Trimming took off 3 bases at V and 2 bases at J, with 9 bases between the two ends. The CDR3 consists of 14 residues. The CDR3 DNA sequence: TGTGCCAGCAGCGGGAACGGAGGCAATCAGCCCCAGCATTTT. It specifies CASSGNGGNQPQHF.